A selection of T cell receptor beta chains follows, all from one sample in a study of regulatory T cells in long-lasting Graves disease. MiXCR, applied by TCRdb to the multiplex PCR reads, yields one record per CDR3 protein. The table has 400,000 to 650,000 distinct CDR3 sequences, about 16% seen once. These records were also assigned to another study, of T cells in Graves' hyperthyroidism and ophthalmopathy.

The sample consisted of peripheral blood mononuclear cells (PBMCs), taken at new diagnosis, from a patient treated with antithyroid drugs. Receptor source: a middle-aged woman with Graves disease. The CDR3 runs from the conserved cysteine through the conserved F or W. Fields, in order: D gene, clone size, J gene, V gene, CDR3 DNA, CDR3 protein. A D gene is named only where the DNA matches it firmly. Clone size, where shown, is once, few, many, or a class for clones that have expanded.

TRBD2 . TRBJ2-1 TRBV5-8 TGTGCCAGCAGCTCCCGTGGGTGGGGAGGGAAACAGTTCTTC CASSSRGWGGKQFF
. few TRBJ2-3 TRBV14 TGTGCCAGCAGCCAAAGTCGGGCCTCTGCGGATACGCAGTATTTT CASSQSRASADTQYF
. many TRBJ1-1 TRBV20-1 TGCAGTGCTTCCGGGACAACGAACACTGAAGCTTTCTTT CSASGTTNTEAFF
. many TRBJ1-2 TRBV2 TGTGCCAGCAGATCGTCCGGGGGGAAGAGAGACTATGGCTACACCTTC CASRSSGGKRDYGYTF
. many TRBJ2-3 TRBV7-9 TGTGCCAGCAGCATGACCGTGGGGGGCACAGATACGCAGTATTTT CASSMTVGGTDTQYF
. many TRBJ1-2 TRBV19 TGTGCCAGTAGTGTCAACAGGGTCAACTATGGCTACACCTTC CASSVNRVNYGYTF
TRBD1 many TRBJ1-1 TRBV20-1 TGCAGGGCGGACAGGGAGGTGAACACTGAAGCTTTCTTT CRADREVNTEAFF
. many TRBJ1-5 TRBV27 TGTGCCAGCAGTTTGTTGAGCAATCAGCCCCAGCATTTT CASSLLSNQPQHF
. many TRBJ1-2 TRBV2 TGTGCCAGCAGAGGCTGGGAGTCCACCTATGGCTACACCTTC CASRGWESTYGYTF
TRBD1 . TRBJ1-1 TRBV10-1 TGCGCCAGCAGTGAGGCGACAGGGATGAACACTGAAGCTTTCTTT CASSEATGMNTEAFF
. many TRBJ2-7 TRBV7-9 TGTGCCAGCAGCCCTGGACAGCAAAACTCCTACGAGCAGTACTTC CASSPGQQNSYEQYF
TRBD1 few TRBJ1-4 TRBV20-1 TGCAGTGCTAGGGCACAGGGGGAAGGTGAAAAACTGTTTTTT CSARAQGEGEKLFF
. . TRBJ2-1 TRBV19 TGTGCCAGTAGTACCGGTGGGACAACCTACAATGAGCAGTTCTTC CASSTGGTTYNEQFF
. few TRBJ1-2 TRBV6-1 TGTGCCAGTATGATCCGCGTGGACTATGGCTACACCTTC CASMIRVDYGYTF
TRBD1 many TRBJ1-6 TRBV2 TGTGCCAGCAGTGATCGTCCCGGACAGGGAGGTGGACCCCTCCACTTT CASSDRPGQGGGPLHF
. few TRBJ2-1 TRBV18 TGTGCCAGCTCACCAGAGACAGTTGGGAATGAGCAGTTCTTC CASSPETVGNEQFF
. many TRBJ1-4 TRBV2 TGTGCCAGCAGTCGGACGGATGCAACTAATGAAAAACTGTTTTTT CASSRTDATNEKLFF
. few TRBJ1-1 TRBV6-2/TRBV6-3 TGTGCCAGCATCCCTTTTGGGGTTAACACTGAAGCTTTCTTT CASIPFGVNTEAFF
. many TRBJ2-7 TRBV7-8 TGTGCCAGCAGCCCCGGGACAAATCCTATGTACTACGAGCAGTACTTC CASSPGTNPMYYEQYF
. . TRBJ2-1 TRBV2 TGTGCCAGCGTGGTCGGGGGCTCCCTTAGTGAGCAGTTCTTC CASVVGGSLSEQFF
. many TRBJ2-3 TRBV28 TGTGCCAGCAGTTTAGGTCAGCTAGCAGATACGCAGTATTTT CASSLGQLADTQYF
. many TRBJ2-4 TRBV5-6 TGTGCCAGCAGCTTGTATGGGATTGCCAAAAACATTCAGTACTTC CASSLYGIAKNIQYF
TRBD2 . TRBJ2-2 TRBV27 TGTGCCAGCAGTTTATCGCGGGGGGCGGGCGGGGAGCTGTTTTTT CASSLSRGAGGELFF
TRBD1 many TRBJ1-4 TRBV2 TGTGCCAGCAAAGACGGGGGCAGGGGGCTTTATAATGAAAAACTGTTTTTT CASKDGGRGLYNEKLFF
. . TRBJ1-5 TRBV4-1 TGCGCCAGCAGCCAAATTGGGGGAAATCAGCCCCAGCATTTT CASSQIGGNQPQHF
TRBD1 few TRBJ2-2 TRBV7-2 TGTGCCAGCAGGACCGGACAGGGATTTTACACCGGGGAGCTGTTTTTT CASRTGQGFYTGELFF
TRBD1 once TRBJ1-6 TRBV11-2 TGTGCCAGCAGCCGGACAGGGGCCAATCCCCACCTCCACTTT CASSRTGANPHLHF
. many TRBJ2-5 TRBV12-3/TRBV12-4 TGTGCCAGCAGTTCCGGGTGGCAAGAGACCCAGTACTTC CASSSGWQETQYF
. few TRBJ1-1 TRBV11-3 TGTGCCAGCAGCTTAGACAGGACGGGAGCTTTCTTT CASSLDRTGAFF
. many TRBJ1-5 TRBV12-3/TRBV12-4 TGTGCCAGCAGTTTAGCAGGGGGTTACAATCAGCCCCAGCATTTT CASSLAGGYNQPQHF
. . TRBJ2-7 TRBV3-1 TGTGCCAGCAGCCCCCCACCAAGGGCAGGGGTTGAGCAGTACTTC CASSPPPRAGVEQYF
TRBD2 many TRBJ2-1 TRBV3-1 TGTGCCAGCAGCCAAGATGCGAGCGGGGGGGCCCATGAGCAGTTCTTC CASSQDASGGAHEQFF
TRBD2 many TRBJ2-7 TRBV7-9 TGTGCCAGCAGCTGGGCCAGCGGGGCTTACGAGCAGTACTTC CASSWASGAYEQYF